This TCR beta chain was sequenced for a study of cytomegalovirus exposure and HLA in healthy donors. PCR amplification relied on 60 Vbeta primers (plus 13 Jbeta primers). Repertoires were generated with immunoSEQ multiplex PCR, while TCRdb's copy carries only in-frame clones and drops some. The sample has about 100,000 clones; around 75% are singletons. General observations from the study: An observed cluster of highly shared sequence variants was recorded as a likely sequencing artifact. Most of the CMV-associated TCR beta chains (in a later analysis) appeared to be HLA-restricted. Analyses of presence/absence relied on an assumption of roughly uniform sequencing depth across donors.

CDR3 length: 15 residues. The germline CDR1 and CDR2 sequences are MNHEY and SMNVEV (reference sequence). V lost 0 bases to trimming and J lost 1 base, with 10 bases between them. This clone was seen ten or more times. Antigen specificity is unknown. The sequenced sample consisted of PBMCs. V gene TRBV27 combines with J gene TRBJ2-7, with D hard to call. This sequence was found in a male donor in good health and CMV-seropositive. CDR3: CASSLSGKSSYEQYF. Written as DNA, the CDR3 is TGTGCCAGCAGTTTATCGGGCAAATCTTCCTACGAGCAGTACTTC.